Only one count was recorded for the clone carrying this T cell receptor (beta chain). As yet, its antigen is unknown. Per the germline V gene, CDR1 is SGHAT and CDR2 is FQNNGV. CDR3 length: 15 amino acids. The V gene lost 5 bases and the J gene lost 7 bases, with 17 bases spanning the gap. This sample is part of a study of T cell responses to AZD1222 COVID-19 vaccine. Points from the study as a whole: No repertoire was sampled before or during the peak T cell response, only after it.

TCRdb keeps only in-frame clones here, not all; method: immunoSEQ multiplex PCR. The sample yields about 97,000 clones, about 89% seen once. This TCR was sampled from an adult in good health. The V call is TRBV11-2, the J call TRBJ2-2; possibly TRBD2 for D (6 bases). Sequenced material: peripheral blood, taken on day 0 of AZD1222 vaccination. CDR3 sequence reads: CASSLYGGWNGELFF. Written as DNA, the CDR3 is TGTGCCAGCAGCCTCTACGGGGGATGGAACGGGGAGCTGTTTTTT.